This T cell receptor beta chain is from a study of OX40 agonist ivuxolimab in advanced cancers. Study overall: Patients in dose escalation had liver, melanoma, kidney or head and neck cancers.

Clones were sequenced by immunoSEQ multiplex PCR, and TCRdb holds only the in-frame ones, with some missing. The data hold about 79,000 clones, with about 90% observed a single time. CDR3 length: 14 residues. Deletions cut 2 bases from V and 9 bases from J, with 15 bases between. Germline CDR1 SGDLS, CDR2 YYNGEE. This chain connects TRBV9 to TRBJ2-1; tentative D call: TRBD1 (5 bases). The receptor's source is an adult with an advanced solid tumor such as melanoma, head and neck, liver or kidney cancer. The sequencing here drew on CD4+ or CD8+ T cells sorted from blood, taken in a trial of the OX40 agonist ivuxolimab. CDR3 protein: CASSVLTTGGEQFF. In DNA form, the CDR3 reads TGTGCCAGCAGCGTCTTAACTACAGGCGGTGAGCAGTTCTTC.